This T cell receptor (beta chain) was sequenced during a study of shared clonotypes between healthy human individuals. Overall study: CD4 naive and memory got three plates each, CD8 naive two, CD8 memory one.

The table came from immunoSEQ multiplex PCR; TCRdb's copy has only in-frame clones and leaves some out. The table has roughly 2.6 million clones, around 90% seen once; the top ten hold under 0.15%. Trimming cost V 1 base and J 5 bases, with 5 bases left between them. Germline assignment: CDR1 SGHDN and CDR2 FVKESK. CDR3 length: 12 amino acids. There were only Caucasian adults among the donors, and all lived in Nashville, Tennessee. Naive CD45RA+ and memory CD45RA-negative subsets were split from CD4+ cells. The receptor's source is a man aged 18 to 29 in good health. Material for sequencing was naive CD4+ T cells sorted from blood. Subset specified: CD45RA+ positively selected. The chain employs TRBV14 and TRBJ2-5; no clear D. In DNA, the CDR3 is TGTGCCAGCAGCCAAGGCCTGGAGACCCAGTACTTC. It specifies CASSQGLETQYF.